What follows are 30 T cell receptor beta chains derived from one specimen sequenced in a study of beta chain features in type 1 diabetes. Study findings and constraints: In every one of the four CD4+ subsets, TCRB CDR3s were moderately but significantly shorter in Type 1 diabetes patients.

Sequenced material consisted of expressed TCRB transcripts (all of the isolated RNA was reverse transcribed). Sequencing used immunoSEQ multiplex PCR; TCRdb keeps in-frame clones, though not all of them. This sample has some 700,000 clones, with 13% found just once. Antigen specificity for these receptors is unknown. Input material: naive CD4+ T cells from blood. The receptors were sampled from a man between 18 and 29 years old with type 1 diabetes.

This clone was picked up a small number of times. The chain couples TRBV5-4 to TRBJ2-5; 7 bases are a match to TRBD1. The V gene's germline CDR1 is SGHNT and CDR2 YYREEE (reference sequence). The CDR3 covers 14 residues. J was trimmed by 2 bases and V by 7 bases; bases with no gene match: 8. CDR3 region: CASGTQQGQETQYF. The CDR3 DNA sequence: TGTGCCAGCGGCACGCAACAGGGGCAAGAGACCCAGTACTTC. Together with reference TRBV5-4 and TRBJ2-5, the CDR3 gives the full variable domain: ETGVTQSPTHLIKTRGQQVTLRCSSQSGHNTVSWYQQALGQGPQFIFQYYREEENGRGNFPPRFSGLQFPNYSSELNVNALELDDSALYLCASGTQQGQETQYFGPGTRLLVL.

This clone showed up just a few times. The CDR3 nucleotides read TGCAGCGTGGGGGCTTCTGGAAACACCATATATTTT. Amino acid sequence: CSVGASGNTIYF. The J gene is TRBJ1-3, the V gene TRBV29-1, with D perhaps matching TRBD1 (6 bases). Germline V gene sequence: CDR1 SQVTM, CDR2 ANQGSEA. Deletions cut 6 bases from V and 1 base from J, with 7 bases between. This CDR3 is built from 12 residues.

This clone came up a few times. The CDR3 DNA follows: TGTGCCAGCATGCGGGGGACCAAAGGTTACGAGCAGTACTTC. This gives the protein CASMRGTKGYEQYF. The rearrangement links TRBV6-5 to TRBJ2-7; TRBD2 aligns across 7 bases. Losses at the gene ends were 7 bases for V and 4 bases for J; bases not matched to a gene: 10. The CDR3 sequence is 14 residues long. The germline V gene has CDR1 MNHEY and CDR2 SVGAGI.

The rearrangement links TRBV28 to TRBJ2-7; tentatively, D is TRBD1 (6 bases). The CDR3 runs 13 residues. Germline values: CDR1 MDHEN, CDR2 SYDVKM. V lost 7 bases, J lost 7 bases, and 17 bases lay in between. Here the CDR3 DNA reads TGTGCCAGCACGAAACAGGGACCTCAAGAGCAGTACTTC. Residues: CASTKQGPQEQYF.

About this clone: Distinct nucleotide sequences in the sample also encode this CDR3. The chain has TRBV10-3 and TRBJ2-1, with 8 bases lining up with TRBD1. The length of the CDR3 is 14 residues. With 6 bases clipped from V and 1 base from J, the junction kept 2 bases outside the gene matches. The germline CDR1 and CDR2 sequences are ENHRY and SYGVKD. The CDR3 DNA follows: TGTGCCATCAGCGGACAGGGTTCCTACAATGAGCAGTTCTTC. Residues: CAISGQGSYNEQFF.

The chain carries TRBV30 and TRBJ2-2, with 8 bases that match TRBD2. Germline CDR1 reads GTSNPN; CDR2 reads SVGIG (reference sequence). This CDR3 has 14 amino acids. V lost 3 bases to trimming and J lost 1 base; unmatched junction nucleotides: 1. The CDR3 nucleotides read TGTGCCTGGAGGCTAGCGGGGAACACCGGGGAGCTGTTTTTT. Protein product: CAWRLAGNTGELFF.

The chain is built from TRBV10-3 and TRBJ1-6, with a weak D call TRBD1 (5 bases). The germline CDR1 and CDR2 sequences are ENHRY and SYGVKD. The CDR3 spans 16 residues. Deletions cut 7 bases from V and 0 bases from J, with 13 bases between. The CDR3, as DNA: TGTGCCATCACCGGGGACCCTAGCTCCTATAATTCACCCCTCCACTTT. It specifies CAITGDPSSYNSPLHF.

The chain uses TRBV7-2 and TRBJ1-4; the match to TRBD1 covers 9 bases. J was trimmed by 7 bases and V by 0 bases; bases with no gene match: 6. The V gene's germline CDR1 is SGHTA and CDR2 FQGNSA. The CDR3 runs 16 residues. In DNA form, the CDR3 reads TGTGCCAGCAGCTTAGCGCTGGGACAGGGCCGTGAAAAACTGTTTTTT. Protein product: CASSLALGQGREKLFF.

This clone has just a few counts. This chain uses TRBV9 with TRBJ1-2; 7 bases fit TRBD1. V lost 3 bases and J lost 6; bases outside the gene matches: 8. This CDR3 comprises 14 residues. Germline V gives CDR1 SGDLS, CDR2 YYNGEE. The CDR3 here is CASSANQGGNGYTF. The CDR3 coding sequence is TGTGCCAGCAGCGCCAACCAGGGGGGTAATGGCTACACCTTC.

Note on this clone: Other DNA sequences of this sample code for an identical CDR3. V and J are TRBV29-1 and TRBJ1-5; D possibly corresponds to TRBD1 (5 bases). The CDR3 totals 12 residues. Trimming stripped 5 bases from V and 1 base from J, with 6 bases between. Germline V CDR1 and CDR2: SQVTM, ANQGSEA. Here the CDR3 reads CSVRDSNQPQHF. CDR3 bases: TGCAGCGTTCGGGACAGCAATCAGCCCCAGCATTTT.

The V gene is TRBV4-2, the J gene TRBJ1-5; a weak D match, TRBD1 (6 bases). The germline V and J ends were trimmed by 0 bases and 0 bases, with 12 bases remaining between them. The CDR3 totals 17 residues. Germline V gene data show CDR1 as LGHNA and CDR2 as YNFKEQ. CDR3 DNA: TGTGCCAGCAGCCAAGAAGGGCGACAGGATAGCAATCAGCCCCAGCATTTT. Its translation: CASSQEGRQDSNQPQHF.

V and J are TRBV30 and TRBJ2-5; D may be TRBD1 (6 bases). This CDR3 contains 13 residues. The germline CDR1 and CDR2 sequences are GTSNPN and SVGIG (reference sequence). Trimming pared 1 base from V and 4 bases from J, leaving 10 bases between. This CDR3 reads CAWSGTAGETQYF. As DNA, the CDR3 is TGTGCCTGGAGTGGGACAGCCGGAGAGACCCAGTACTTC.

In its sample, this clone was seen a few times. The CDR3: CASSSGGLQSTDTQYF. DNA for the CDR3: TGTGCCAGCAGCTCTGGGGGGTTGCAGAGCACAGATACGCAGTATTTT. The chain is built from TRBV5-4 and TRBJ2-3, with a possible D match to TRBD2 (6 bases). The CDR3 extends over 16 amino acids. Trimming cost V 3 bases and J 0 bases, with 14 bases left between them. Germline V lookup: CDR1 SGHNT, CDR2 YYREEE (reference sequence). Full variable domain (outside the CDR3, taken from reference TRBV5-4 and TRBJ2-3): ETGVTQSPTHLIKTRGQQVTLRCSSQSGHNTVSWYQQALGQGPQFIFQYYREEENGRGNFPPRFSGLQFPNYSSELNVNALELDDSALYLCASSSGGLQSTDTQYFGPGTRLTVL.

The gene calls are TRBV5-6 and TRBJ2-5; 9 nucleotides match TRBD1. Trimming removed 2 bases from V and 7 bases from J; junction bases left unmatched: 9. Germline CDR1 is SGHDT and CDR2 is YYEEEE. The CDR3 contains 15 residues. CDR3 nucleotides: TGTGCCAGCAGCTTCTCCACCGGGACAGGGAGGACCCAGTACTTC. It specifies CASSFSTGTGRTQYF.

There are a few counts of this clone. The chain couples TRBV29-1 to TRBJ1-1, with D hard to call. V was shortened by 7 bases and J by 7 bases, with 10 bases between the two germline ends. Germline-derived CDR1 and CDR2 are SQVTM and ANQGSEA. This CDR3 contains 10 residues. CDR3 nucleotide sequence: TGCAGCGCGTTGGACCTTGAAGCTTTCTTT. Amino acid sequence: CSALDLEAFF.

The sample holds a few counts of this clone. The J gene is TRBJ1-1, the V gene TRBV6-1; 7 nucleotides align to TRBD1. The V segment lost 7 bases and the J segment 1 base; nucleotides outside the gene matches: 6. The germline gives CDR1 MNHNS, CDR2 SASEGT. The CDR3 has 14 residues. The CDR3 loop reads CASTEQGTNTEAFF. CDR3 nucleotides: TGTGCCAGCACCGAACAGGGGACGAACACTGAAGCTTTCTTT.

This clone appeared a few times. V usage is TRBV7-9 and J usage is TRBJ1-4; 7 bases are shared with TRBD1. The trim removed 3 bases at V and 3 bases at J, leaving 4 bases unmatched. Germline V gives CDR1 SEHNR, CDR2 FQNEAQ (reference sequence). The CDR3 consists of 15 residues. The CDR3, as DNA: TGTGCCAGCAGCTTGAAGGGGGCACCTAATGAAAAACTGTTTTTT. Its translation is CASSLKGAPNEKLFF.

This rearrangement joins TRBV5-1 to TRBJ2-3, with TRBD1 matching 9 bases. The trim removed 7 bases at V and 3 bases at J, leaving 9 bases unmatched. This CDR3 has 15 residues. The germline V gene encodes CDR1 SGHRS and CDR2 YFSETQ. The CDR3 nucleotides read TGCGCCAGCGGTGACGGGACAGGGAAAACAGATACGCAGTATTTT. Translation gives CASGDGTGKTDTQYF.

This clone was seen a handful of times. The chain uses TRBV30 and TRBJ1-1, with TRBD1 matching 7 bases. Losses at the gene ends were 2 bases for V and 1 base for J; bases not matched to a gene: 7. The CDR3 spans 15 residues. Germline V lookup: CDR1 GTSNPN, CDR2 SVGIG (reference sequence). This CDR3 is CAWSLAGTANTEAFF. The CDR3 bases are TGTGCCTGGAGTTTAGCGGGGACAGCGAACACTGAAGCTTTCTTT.

V usage is TRBV2 and J usage is TRBJ1-5; D remains unclear. Trimming cost V 3 bases and J 4 bases, with 10 bases left between them. The CDR3 is 14 amino acids. The germline gives CDR1 SNHLY, CDR2 FYNNEI. This CDR3 reads CASSENLGNQPQHF. The CDR3 DNA is TGTGCCAGCAGTGAGAACCTTGGGAATCAGCCCCAGCATTTT.

This clone was seen more than once but under ten times. The chain employs TRBV5-5 and TRBJ1-1; no clear D gene. Germline V lookup: CDR1 SGHKS, CDR2 YYEKEE (reference sequence). V lost 2 bases and J lost 0, with 11 bases in between. The CDR3 has 15 residues. CDR3 DNA sequence: TGTGCCAGCAGCTTAGCACACCAGATGAACACTGAAGCTTTCTTT. Translated: CASSLAHQMNTEAFF.

This clone was counted only a few times. CDR3 residues: CASSVGYGVGNQPQHF. CDR3 DNA: TGTGCCAGCAGCGTAGGTTATGGGGTCGGCAATCAGCCCCAGCATTTT. This chain links TRBV9 with TRBJ1-5, with D unclear. V lost 0 bases to trimming and J lost 2 bases, with 12 bases between them. Germline CDR1 reads SGDLS; CDR2 reads YYNGEE. The CDR3 has 16 amino acids.

The V gene is TRBV4-1, the J gene TRBJ1-1, with D perhaps TRBD1 (6 bases). CDR3 length equals 15 residues. CDR1 MGHRA and CDR2 YSYEKL come from the germline V gene. V lost 1 base to trimming and J lost 6 bases, with 15 bases between them. Here the CDR3 DNA reads TGCGCCAGCAGCCAAGGGGGGGGGCCCTGGGCTGAAGCTTTCTTT. Its translation: CASSQGGGPWAEAFF.

This clone was detected a few times. The chain uses TRBV20-1 and TRBJ1-1; no clear D. V was shortened by 6 bases and J by 0 bases, with 5 bases between the two germline ends. Germline loops: CDR1 DFQATT, CDR2 SNEGSKA (reference sequence). The CDR3 extends over 11 amino acids. CDR3 residues: CSATMNTEAFF. In DNA form, the CDR3 reads TGCAGTGCAACTATGAACACTGAAGCTTTCTTT.

This chain joins TRBV10-3 and TRBJ2-3; 11 bases fit TRBD2. This CDR3 is 16 amino acids long. Germline V gene sequence: CDR1 ENHRY, CDR2 SYGVKD. V lost 6 bases to trimming and J lost 2 bases; unmatched junction nucleotides: 7. CDR3 bases: TGTGCCATCAGGAAAACTAGCGGGGGCAACACAGATACGCAGTATTTT. Translating it yields CAIRKTSGGNTDTQYF.

This clone showed up just a few times. The genes are TRBV12-2 and TRBJ1-2; TRBD1 is taken as the D call from the table, unchecked against the DNA. TRBV12-2 is an annotated pseudogene. The CDR3 length is 13 residues. The CDR3 sequence: CASRLMGANGYTF. CDR3 nucleotides: TGTGCAAGTCGCTTAATGGGGGCTAACGGCTACACCTTC.

This clone was counted between two and nine times. Here the CDR3 DNA reads TGCGCCAGCAGCTTGGCTTCAGGGGCGCACGAGCAGTACTTC. Amino acids: CASSLASGAHEQYF. V gene TRBV5-1 combines with J gene TRBJ2-7, with a tentative D call TRBD1 (6 bases). Per the germline V gene, CDR1 is SGHRS and CDR2 is YFSETQ. The CDR3 runs 14 residues. The germline V and J ends were trimmed by 0 bases and 5 bases, with 12 bases remaining between them.

As for this clone: One end of the junction fails to match germline, which may point to a read error. The chain combines TRBV6-1 with TRBJ2-5; a weak D match, TRBD2 (5 bases). Germline CDR1 reads MNHNS; CDR2 reads SASEGT. The CDR3 length is 13 residues. Written as DNA, the CDR3 is TGTGCCATCAGTGAGGGTAGAGGCGAGACCCAGTACTTC. It yields the protein CAISEGRGETQYF.

This clone was recorded a few times. V gene TRBV7-9 combines with J gene TRBJ1-2; D gene unclear. The germline V gene has CDR1 SEHNR and CDR2 FQNEAQ (reference sequence). V was shortened by 10 bases and J by 0 bases, with 9 bases between the two germline ends. CDR3 length: 12 residues. The CDR3 protein is CAKEAANYGYTF. CDR3 coding DNA: TGTGCCAAAGAGGCAGCTAACTATGGCTACACCTTC. Based on the CDR3 plus reference TRBV7-9 and TRBJ1-2, the full variable domain is DTGVSQNPRHKITKRGQNVTFRCDPISEHNRLYWYRQTLGQGPEFLTYFQNEAQLEKSRLLSDRFSAERPKGSFSTLEIQRTEQGDSAMYLCAKEAANYGYTFGSGTRLTVV.

The chain links TRBV27 to TRBJ1-6, with TRBD1 as a possible D gene (5 bases). V lost 9 bases and J 7 bases, leaving 22 bases between the germline ends. CDR3 length: 16 amino acids. Per the germline V gene, CDR1 is MNHEY and CDR2 is SMNVEV (reference sequence). In DNA, the CDR3 is TGTGCCAGTACGATCCGGGACCTAAATGGGAATTCACCCCTCCACTTT. Amino acid sequence: CASTIRDLNGNSPLHF.